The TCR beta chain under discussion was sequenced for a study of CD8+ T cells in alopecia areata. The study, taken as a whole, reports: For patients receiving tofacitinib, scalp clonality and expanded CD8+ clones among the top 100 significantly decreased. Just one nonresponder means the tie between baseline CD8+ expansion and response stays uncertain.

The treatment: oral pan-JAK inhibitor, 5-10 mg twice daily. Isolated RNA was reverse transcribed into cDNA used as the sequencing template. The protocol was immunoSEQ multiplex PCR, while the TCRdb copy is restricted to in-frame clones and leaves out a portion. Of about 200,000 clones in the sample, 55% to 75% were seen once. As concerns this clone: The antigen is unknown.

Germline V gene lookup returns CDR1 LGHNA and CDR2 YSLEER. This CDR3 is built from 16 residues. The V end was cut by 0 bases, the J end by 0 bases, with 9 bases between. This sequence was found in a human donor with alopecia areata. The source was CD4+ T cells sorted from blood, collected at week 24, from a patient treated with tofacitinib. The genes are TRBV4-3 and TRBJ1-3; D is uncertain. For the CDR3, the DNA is TGCGCCAGCAGCCAAGATCTCAGGCACTCTGGAAACACCATATATTTT. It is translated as CASSQDLRHSGNTIYF.